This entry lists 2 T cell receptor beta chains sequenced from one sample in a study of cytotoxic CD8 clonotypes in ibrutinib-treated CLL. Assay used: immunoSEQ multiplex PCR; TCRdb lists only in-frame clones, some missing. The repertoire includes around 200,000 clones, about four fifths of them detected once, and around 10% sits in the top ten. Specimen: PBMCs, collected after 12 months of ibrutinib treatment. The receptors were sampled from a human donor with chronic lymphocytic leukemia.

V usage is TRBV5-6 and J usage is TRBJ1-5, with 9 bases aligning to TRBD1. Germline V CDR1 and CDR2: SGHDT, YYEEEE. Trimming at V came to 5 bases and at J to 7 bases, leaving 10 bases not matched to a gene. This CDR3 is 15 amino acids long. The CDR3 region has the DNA TGTGCCAGCAGTCACAGGGGGCTCCTACCCCAGCCCCAGCATTTT. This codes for CASSHRGLLPQPQHF.

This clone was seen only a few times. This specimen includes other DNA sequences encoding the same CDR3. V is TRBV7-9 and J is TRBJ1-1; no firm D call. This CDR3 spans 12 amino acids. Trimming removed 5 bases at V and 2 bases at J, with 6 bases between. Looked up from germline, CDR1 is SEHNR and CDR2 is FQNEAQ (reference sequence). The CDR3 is CASSLSNTEAFF. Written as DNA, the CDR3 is TGTGCCAGCAGCCTATCCAACACTGAAGCTTTCTTT.